The 28 T cell receptor beta chains in this list originate from one sample, sequenced in a study of T cell responses to AZD1222 COVID-19 vaccine (dated by TCRdb to about 2021). The library was prepared using the immunoSEQ multiplex PCR assay. Entries here come from immuneACCESS through TCRdb and include only in-frame sequences with V and J called. Some clones fail to appear in such tables; in the studies checked, an unresolved V gene covers under half of the shortfall, and the cause of the remainder is unknown. Within this sample are nearly 110,000 clones, with around 93% of them counted one time only. Jointly, the top ten make up roughly 9% of the sample. The intended sense of this specimen's time point label: about 28 days (+/-7) after the second vaccine dose. The sequenced sample was peripheral blood, obtained 28 days after the second AZD1222 dose. Receptor source: an adult who received the AZD1222 COVID-19 vaccine.

The V gene is TRBV3-1 (or the pseudogene TRBV3-2), the J gene TRBJ2-5; TRBD2 matches 9 bases. Germline V gene data show CDR1 as LGHDT and CDR2 as YNNKEL (reference sequence). Unmatched junction bases numbered 12, after V lost 3 bases and J lost 4 bases. The CDR3 totals 17 residues. Written as DNA, the CDR3 is TGTGCCAGCAGCCATAGGGCAAGTAGCGGGAGTAGAGAGACCCAGTACTTC. Translating it yields CASSHRASSGSRETQYF.

The chain couples TRBV7-3 to TRBJ2-1; 7 positions match TRBD2. Per the germline V gene, CDR1 is SGHTA and CDR2 is FQGTGA. Trimming cost V 3 bases and J 7 bases; bases outside gene matches: 9. CDR3 length: 15 residues. CDR3 amino acids: CASSFSGGGGNEQFF. CDR3 coding DNA: TGTGCCAGCAGCTTCAGCGGCGGGGGTGGTAATGAGCAGTTCTTC.

The chain combines TRBV24-1 with TRBJ2-5; D is unresolved. The germline gives CDR1 KGHDR, CDR2 SFDVKD. The CDR3 is made up of 18 amino acids. Deletions cut 1 base from V and 1 base from J, with 18 bases between. The CDR3 region is CATSDFPDNPRPQETQYF. The CDR3 region has the DNA TGTGCCACCAGTGATTTCCCCGATAATCCCCGGCCCCAAGAGACCCAGTACTTC.

CDR3: CASSPGLEGETQYF. Here the CDR3 DNA reads TGTGCCAGCAGCCCGGGACTAGAGGGCGAGACCCAGTACTTC. The V gene is TRBV7-8, the J gene TRBJ2-5; TRBD2 matches at 8 bases. V shed 5 bases and J 5 bases; nucleotides not matched to a gene: 7. Germline lookup yields CDR1 SGHVS and CDR2 FQNEAQ. The CDR3 is 14 amino acids. The full variable domain, in which reference TRBV7-8 and TRBJ2-5 provide the parts outside the CDR3, is GAGVSQSPRYKVAKRGQDVALRCDPISGHVSLFWYQQALGQGPEFLTYFQNEAQLDKSGLPSDRFFAERPEGSVSTLKIQRTQQEDSAVYLCASSPGLEGETQYFGPGTRLLVL.

The chain employs TRBV5-1 and TRBJ2-7, with 7 bases fitting TRBD2. Germline-derived CDR1 and CDR2 are SGHRS and YFSETQ. J was trimmed by 2 bases and V by 0 bases; bases with no gene match: 2. The CDR3 loop spans 14 amino acids. CDR3 amino acids: CASSLVGTTYEQYF. In DNA form, the CDR3 reads TGCGCCAGCAGCTTGGTTGGGACTACCTACGAGCAGTACTTC.

The chain combines TRBV29-1 with TRBJ1-2; 12 positions agree with TRBD1. Germline trimming cut 6 bases from V and 8 bases from J; bases unmatched to any gene: 10. The germline gives CDR1 SQVTM, CDR2 ANQGSEA. The CDR3 covers 14 residues. Here the CDR3 reads CSVTPGQGAAGYTF. The DNA for the CDR3 is TGCAGCGTGACTCCGGGACAGGGGGCCGCGGGCTACACCTTC.

V and J are TRBV30 and TRBJ2-7; the match to TRBD1 covers 8 bases. The germline CDR1 and CDR2 sequences are GTSNPN and SVGIG (reference sequence). After removal of 6 bases from V and 6 bases from J, the junction contained 10 bases not matched to a gene. The CDR3 sequence is 13 residues long. CDR3 residues: CACWTGRPGEQYF. For the CDR3, the DNA is TGTGCCTGTTGGACAGGGAGGCCGGGCGAGCAGTACTTC.

This chain connects TRBV4-2 to TRBJ1-5; TRBD1 agrees at 9 bases. CDR1 is LGHNA and CDR2 is YNFKEQ in the germline V gene. There are 16 residues in the CDR3. Trimming at V came to 1 base and at J to 1 base, leaving 2 bases not matched to a gene. DNA for the CDR3: TGTGCCAGCAGCCAAGGGGACAGGGTAAGCAATCAGCCCCAGCATTTT. As protein: CASSQGDRVSNQPQHF.

This chain joins TRBV27 and TRBJ1-3; D is unclear. V lost 4 bases and J lost 1, with 8 bases in between. Germline lookup yields CDR1 MNHEY and CDR2 SMNVEV (reference sequence). The CDR3 covers 14 residues. Here the CDR3 reads CASSSASSGNTIYF. In nucleotides, the CDR3 is TGTGCCAGCAGTTCCGCCTCGTCTGGAAACACCATATATTTT.

The chain recombines TRBV11-2 with TRBJ1-2; no clear D. V was cut by 6 bases and J by 6 bases, with 11 bases left in between. The CDR3 has 12 residues. CDR1 and CDR2 (germline): SGHAT, FQNNGV. The CDR3 sequence is CASRVGSDGYTF. CDR3 coding DNA: TGTGCCAGCAGGGTCGGGTCCGATGGCTACACCTTC.

The chain recombines TRBV3-1 (or the pseudogene TRBV3-2) with TRBJ2-1; 8 nucleotides match TRBD2. V shed 2 bases and J 9 bases; nucleotides not matched to a gene: 9. This CDR3 comprises 15 residues. In germline, CDR1 is LGHDT, CDR2 YNNKEL (reference sequence). DNA of the CDR3: TGTGCCAGCAGCCAAACAAGCGGGAGTAAGGGTGAGCAGTTCTTC. The encoded protein is CASSQTSGSKGEQFF.

The chain links TRBV9 to TRBJ1-2, with TRBD1 identical over 12 bases. V lost 0 bases, J lost 8 bases, and 2 bases stayed unmatched. In germline, CDR1 is SGDLS, CDR2 YYNGEE. This CDR3 comprises 14 residues. The CDR3 DNA reads as TGTGCCAGCAGCGTAGAGGGGACAGGGGGCGGCTACACCTTC. Its protein is CASSVEGTGGGYTF.

This clone was seen once. J is TRBJ1-2 and V is TRBV4-1; 7 nucleotides match TRBD1. There are 14 residues in the CDR3. V shed 3 bases and J 0 bases; nucleotides not matched to a gene: 1. Looked up from germline, CDR1 is MGHRA and CDR2 is YSYEKL. CDR3 in DNA: TGCGCCAGCAGCCAGGGGACAGCTAACTATGGCTACACCTTC. Amino acids: CASSQGTANYGYTF.

This rearrangement joins TRBV7-9 to TRBJ2-1, with 13 bases lining up with TRBD2. The trim removed 4 bases at V and 6 bases at J, leaving 6 bases unmatched. This CDR3 is built from 16 residues. Germline V gene sequence: CDR1 SEHNR, CDR2 FQNEAQ (reference sequence). CDR3 DNA: TGTGCCAGCAGCTCTGGACTAGCGGGAGTTATCAATGAGCAGTTCTTC. It specifies CASSSGLAGVINEQFF.

The chain employs TRBV4-1 and TRBJ1-5, with unresolved D. V was trimmed by 0 bases and J by 4 bases, leaving 13 bases between them. The CDR3 loop spans 16 amino acids. Germline V gene data show CDR1 as MGHRA and CDR2 as YSYEKL. The CDR3 region has the DNA TGCGCCAGCAGCCAAGAAATTCCTTATGAAAATCAGCCCCAGCATTTT. This encodes CASSQEIPYENQPQHF.

The chain joins TRBV4-1 to TRBJ2-5; D is ambiguous. CDR3 length: 13 amino acids. V lost 1 base to trimming and J lost 2 bases, with 5 bases between them. Germline assignment: CDR1 MGHRA and CDR2 YSYEKL. CDR3 DNA: TGCGCCAGCAGCCAAGTCCTGCAAGAGACCCAGTACTTC. Translation: CASSQVLQETQYF.

The chain is built from TRBV6-2 or TRBV6-3 and TRBJ1-4, with a tentative D call TRBD1 (5 bases). Trimming took off 3 bases at V and 8 bases at J, with 13 bases between the two ends. Germline-derived CDR1 and CDR2 are MNHEY and SVGEGT. CDR3 length: 14 residues. CDR3 sequence reads: CASSYQGGGEKLFF. Here the CDR3 DNA reads TGTGCCAGCAGTTATCAGGGTGGCGGCGAAAAACTGTTTTTT.

This chain uses TRBV24-1 with TRBJ2-7; 9 nucleotides line up with TRBD2. The CDR3 covers 16 residues. Germline V gene data show CDR1 as KGHDR and CDR2 as SFDVKD. After removal of 4 bases from V and 6 bases from J, the junction contained 12 bases not matched to a gene. This CDR3 reads CATSDPAREGHGEQYF. The CDR3 DNA follows: TGTGCCACCAGTGACCCTGCGCGGGAGGGCCACGGCGAGCAGTACTTC.

V usage is TRBV4-1 and J usage is TRBJ2-5, with TRBD2 matching 10 bases. With 3 bases clipped from V and 1 base from J, the junction kept 8 bases outside the gene matches. This CDR3 contains 17 residues. Per the germline V gene, CDR1 is MGHRA and CDR2 is YSYEKL. CDR3 bases: TGCGCCAGCAGCCAGCTTATAGCGGGGGGACCCCAAGAGACCCAGTACTTC. Amino acids: CASSQLIAGGPQETQYF.

The gene calls are TRBV6-2 or TRBV6-3 and TRBJ1-5; D ambiguous. The ends were cut back, 6 bases at V and 2 bases at J, with 17 bases in the middle. This CDR3 comprises 16 residues. Germline lookup yields CDR1 MNHEY and CDR2 SVGEGT. The CDR3 loop reads CASSHSGDRGNQPQHF. The CDR3 region has the DNA TGTGCCAGCAGCCACAGTGGGGATAGGGGCAATCAGCCCCAGCATTTT.

The chain employs TRBV9 and TRBJ1-2, with D tentatively TRBD1 (6 bases). The germline CDR1 and CDR2 sequences are SGDLS and YYNGEE. The CDR3 has 13 amino acids. Deletions cut 4 bases from V and 4 bases from J, with 11 bases between. The CDR3 DNA reads TGTGCCAGCAGCCTCGGGGGGGCCTATGGCTACACCTTC. The encoded protein is CASSLGGAYGYTF. Full variable domain (outside the CDR3, taken from reference TRBV9 and TRBJ1-2): DSGVTQTPKHLITATGQRVTLRCSPRSGDLSVYWYQQSLDQGLQFLIQYYNGEERAKGNILERFSAQQFPDLHSELNLSSLELGDSALYFCASSLGGAYGYTFGSGTRLTVV.

J is TRBJ2-2 and V is TRBV18; D unclear. The V end lost 3 bases, the J end lost 1 base, and 6 bases lay between the germline ends. This CDR3 is built from 14 residues. Germline V lookup: CDR1 KGHSH, CDR2 LQKENI. The CDR3 loop is CASSPSRNTGELFF. The DNA for the CDR3 is TGTGCCAGCTCACCTAGCAGGAACACCGGGGAGCTGTTTTTT. The complete variable domain, with remaining parts taken from reference TRBV18 and TRBJ2-2, reads NAGVMQNPRHLVRRRGQEARLRCSPMKGHSHVYWYRQLPEEGLKFMVYLQKENIIDESGMPKERFSAEFPKEGPSILRIQQVVRGDSAAYFCASSPSRNTGELFFGEGSRLTVL.

The chain uses TRBV28 and TRBJ2-7, with D possibly matching TRBD2 (6 bases). The CDR3 covers 14 residues. Germline assignment: CDR1 MDHEN and CDR2 SYDVKM. V lost 5 bases to trimming and J lost 6 bases, with 17 bases between them. The CDR3 DNA sequence: TGTGCCAGCAGTCCTTGGGGGGACCCCTTCGAGCAGTACTTC. Amino acids: CASSPWGDPFEQYF.

This sequence joins TRBV5-4 and TRBJ1-1; D unclear. The CDR3 is 14 residues long. V lost 1 base, J lost 6 bases, and 13 bases lay in between. Germline CDR1 is SGHNT and CDR2 is YYREEE (reference sequence). DNA of the CDR3: TGTGCCAGCAGCTTGAATTTGGGAGTCGCTGAAGCTTTCTTT. Amino acids: CASSLNLGVAEAFF.

This chain links TRBV7-9 with TRBJ1-5, with D possibly being TRBD1 (6 bases). This CDR3 comprises 14 residues. Trimming removed 1 base at V and 6 bases at J, with 10 bases between. From germline, CDR1 is SEHNR and CDR2 FQNEAQ (reference sequence). CDR3 amino acids: CASSLGQAGQPQHF. The CDR3 nucleotides read TGTGCCAGCAGCTTAGGACAGGCGGGTCAGCCCCAGCATTTT.

This rearrangement joins TRBV28 to TRBJ2-4, with TRBD1 identical over 10 bases. The CDR3 covers 21 residues. Germline CDR1 is MDHEN and CDR2 is SYDVKM. Trimming removed 4 bases from V and 3 bases from J; junction bases left unmatched: 21. The CDR3 region is CASSSSDRGLPSALGKNIQYF. The CDR3 nucleotides read TGTGCCAGCAGTTCCTCAGACAGGGGGCTCCCCTCTGCCCTAGGCAAAAACATTCAGTACTTC.

This chain connects TRBV6-5 to TRBJ2-6; maybe TRBD2 (6 bases). The V gene's germline CDR1 is MNHEY and CDR2 SVGAGI. Between the trimmed V and J ends, which lost 7 bases and 3 bases, there was a span of 13 bases. This CDR3 comprises 15 residues. The CDR3 nucleotides are TGTGCCAGCAAAAAGGGAGGCTTTGGGGCCAACGTCCTGACTTTC. Translating gives CASKKGGFGANVLTF.

The chain is built from TRBV5-6 and TRBJ1-6; 7 positions match TRBD1. Losses at the gene ends were 4 bases for V and 8 bases for J; bases not matched to a gene: 6. Germline lookup yields CDR1 SGHDT and CDR2 YYEEEE. This CDR3 contains 14 residues. The CDR3 protein is CASSPQGYDSPLHF. The DNA for the CDR3 is TGTGCCAGCAGCCCACAGGGGTATGATTCACCCCTCCACTTT.